This T cell receptor (beta chain) was sequenced during a study of cytomegalovirus exposure and HLA in healthy donors (TCRdb year 2017). In terms of the full investigation: An earlier analysis of about 560 of the donors reported 250 to 350 Gb of sequence data and 95 million to 140 million unique TCR beta sequences obtained from around 180 million T cells. About 300 gigabases of sequencing data and 70 million to 100 million unique TCR sequences made up an early release that covered under 750 HLA-typed donors. Among the roughly 390 genotyped donors, around 79% belonged to the genetic ancestry cluster associated with self-reported Caucasian donors. The study was designed to test whether signatures of past pathogen exposure could be identified by cataloging public T cell receptors. Using immunosequencing, the study profiled T cell repertoires from roughly 650 subjects and related those repertoires to cytomegalovirus serostatus. Besides the first cohort of roughly 640 subjects, a separate validation cohort made up of 120 different subjects was used. To predict cytomegalovirus infection status, the study combined high-throughput TCR immunosequencing, statistical association of individual TCRs with disease status, and machine learning. In a later analysis, previously published TCR beta repertoires from hundreds of donors were re-analyzed and high-resolution HLA genotyping was added so that TCR occurrence patterns could be studied. Rather than drawing on any new phenotypic data, the later analysis identified candidate immune exposures from TCR beta sequences and the way those sequences occurred across donors. In an earlier analysis of about 590 of the donors, high-throughput TCR beta sequencing was used to judge whether each TCR beta V gene segment behaved as functional or pseudogenic. Donor age, sex, ethnicity and CMV serostatus were compiled together with the repertoire data. A later genetic analysis used genome-wide SNP genotypes for about three fifths of the 666 donors, treating that subset as a discovery cohort. Every discovery cohort repertoire had been produced on one sequencing platform. Both class I and class II loci were covered by HLA typing, at four-digit resolution. Typing coverage varied by locus: roughly 629-640 donors for A, B, C, DRB1 and DQB1; 500 to 550 for DQA1; about 590 for DPA1; some 470 for DPB1. About five DR-DQ haplotypes were treated as single units for association and clustering because of strong linkage in the cohort. Among roughly 400 genotyped donors of the cohort, an average of approximately 200,000 unique TCR beta nucleotide sequences was sequenced per donor, of which roughly 17% were non-productive. The study at large found these results: A further reported finding was that TCR beta sequences accurately predicted the HLA-A and HLA-B alleles for most subjects in the first cohort. The presence/absence analyses assumed that sequencing depth was roughly uniform across donors, and that assumption may not be true. Compared with the roughly 670-donor mean, donors in an Asian-associated ancestry cluster had fewer N-insertions in productive TCRs, according to a later genetic analysis. Linkage disequilibrium might explain the correlated functional status among segregating V segments, but an unknown experimental factor could not be excluded. In this cohort, only TCR beta chains were sequenced, and detectable features were limited by the absence of alpha or paired-chain data. According to the authors, the approach could potentially be generalized to other disease states and immunological phenotypes. Compared with equally common non-associated chains, HLA-associated TCR beta chains in a later analysis were more clonally expanded and had lower generation probabilities. CMV serostatus was the only immune exposure information available for the cohort. Because the 87-base-pair reads could not distinguish some IMGT-functional V segments, including TRBV6-2 and TRBV6-3, those segments were excluded. A later analysis associated about 17,000 TCR beta sequences with specific HLA alleles at a false discovery rate of 0.05. A later analysis reported that several top co-occurrence clusters appeared linked to parvovirus B19, influenza, CMV and Epstein-Barr virus. Because HLA typing was missing for some donors at each locus, association tests included only the typed subset. While some public TCRs were present in many individuals, most TCR sequences turned up only very rarely across donors. Assigning TCR associations to individual alleles was difficult when HLA alleles, especially DR and DQ, strongly co-occurred. In vitro tests confirmed that a few of the cytomegalovirus-associated TCR beta chains recognize cytomegalovirus antigens. In a later analysis, TCR association rates were found to vary across HLA loci, with the most associated TCRs seen for DRB1 alleles and the fewest for HLA-C alleles. An earlier analysis of 587 of the donors showed that most TCR beta V segments appeared in productive rearrangements either about 90% or about 30% of the time, which broadly matched IMGT annotations. Because counts were too low, some 17 rarely observed V segments, including chromosome 9 orphons, were left out of the earlier analysis of over 550 of the donors. A cluster of highly shared sequence variants was judged likely to represent a technical artifact of the sequencing pipeline. Cytomegalovirus status was reported to be diagnosed by the classifier with high specificity and sensitivity in both the original and validation cohorts. The study gave a list of some 150 TCR beta chains associated with cytomegalovirus. A later analysis found that most CMV-associated TCR beta chains appeared HLA-restricted, with HLA associations seemingly driven largely by CMV exposure. A later genetic analysis associated a missense DCLRE1C variant with V-gene and J-gene trimming of TCR beta chains, and an independent cohort replicated the association.

Trimming leaves V shorter by 0 bases and J shorter by 7 bases, with the junction holding 3 bases beyond the gene matches. The CDR3 holds 15 amino acids from the cysteine to the phenylalanine. The retained sequence is limited to the CDR3, 45 bases, with the frame set at the first base. CDR1 WSHSY and CDR2 SAAADI were looked up in the germline V gene. Preparation of the library involved the immunoSEQ multiplex PCR assay. For the multiplex PCR, a mixture combining 60 forward primers for TCR Vbeta segments and 13 reverse primers for TCR Jbeta segments was used. Amplification of the CDR3 region of rearranged TCR beta genes was performed with a multiplex PCR assay on genomic DNA. The amplified TCR beta libraries were sequenced on the Illumina HiSeq System as 87-base-pair reads. Concerning the study's data processing: Across the 500 to 700 repertoires, a later analysis counted 60 million to 90 million unique TCR beta chains, roughly 11 million of which were shared by at least two donors. A nearest-neighbor algorithm error-corrected the raw reads and collapsed the reads into unique sequences, merging closely related sequences to remove PCR and sequencing errors. To assign V, D and J gene segments, CDR3 sequences were aligned to IMGT reference sequences. For a sequence to be retained, a match of at least six nucleotides was required to both a V gene segment and a J gene segment. A rearrangement was called productive if the CDR3 had no stop codons and remained in frame with V and J, and every other rearrangement was called non-productive. Following IMGT convention, CDR3 was defined as the stretch from the second conserved V-encoded cysteine to the conserved J-encoded phenylalanine. The earlier analysis of some 540 of the donors excluded any sequence lacking an unambiguous match to a single V gene segment. An earlier analysis of a few hundred of the donors classified V segments as functional when productive rearrangements were above 56.7% and as segregating when the standard deviation between donors was above 5%. To diagnose cytomegalovirus status from the catalog of TCR beta chain sequences, a statistical classification framework was built. A later analysis assigned V and J genes by comparing TCR nucleotide sequences with IMGT/GENE-DB human TR gene sequences. The TCRdist pipeline was used in a later analysis to assign CDR3 sequences and most-parsimonious VDJ recombination scenarios. A later analysis defined each TCR beta chain by its CDR3 amino acid sequence plus V-gene family, and excluded reads lacking a unique V-gene family. To address suspected cross-contamination and a sequencing artifact, a later analysis removed around 600 highly shared, low-generation-probability nucleotide sequences. For each public chain, a later analysis derived a clonal expansion index from normalized ranks of inferred template counts within each repertoire. Generation probabilities in a later analysis came from a VDJ recombination model fitted to out-of-frame rearrangements, and those results were checked against IGoR. In a later analysis, hypergeometric tests were used to score TCR-TCR, TCR-HLA and TCR-CMV co-occurrence, with a repertoire-size bias correction applied to TCR pairs. A later analysis estimated false discovery rates by permuting HLA or CMV assignments 20 times. In a later analysis, co-occurring TCRs were grouped with DBSCAN, and TCRdist sequence similarity was added when clustering was performed within HLA-allele-positive subsets. Repertoires with fewer than 30,000 or more than 120,000 public chains, plus five repertoires with anomalous nucleotide sharing, were excluded from co-occurrence clustering. Held by TCRdb, this immuneACCESS table contains in-frame sequences only and omits some clones. Under half of the omission traces to an unresolved V gene where checked; the cause of the rest is unknown. The V and J calls and clone size are taken from that table; D and trimming were inferred from the DNA. The sample table shows some 120,000 clones, and approximately 77% are seen once. The ten largest clones capture about 1.7% of the sample.

In total, around 600 healthy bone marrow donors made up the cohort. All cohort members were sampled while nominally healthy, although unrecorded immune exposures were likely present. The donor tested CMV seronegative and was one of the 352 seronegative cohort members. Each donor provided a peripheral blood sample, and peripheral blood mononuclear cells were used for TCR beta sequencing. Genomic DNA was extracted from the blood cell samples with the Qiagen DNeasy Blood Extraction Kit. This clone was seen once. The target of this receptor is not known. One base away there is no much larger clone; base qualities are not given.

The sequenced sample consisted of PBMCs. The rearrangement joined TRBV10-2 to TRBJ2-3, with 11 bases aligning to TRBD1. The receptor was isolated from a man aged 18 to 30 in good health and CMV-seronegative. The nucleotide sequence is given as TGCGCCAGCAGTGAGTCCGGACAGGGGGCCCATACGCAGTATTTT. It translates as CASSESGQGAHTQYF.